This T cell receptor beta chain was documented in a study of control samples from healthy donors and cancer patients. CDR3 length: 18 amino acids. Per the germline V gene, CDR1 is LNHNV and CDR2 is YYDKDF (reference sequence). V lost 2 bases and J 0 bases, leaving 16 bases between the germline ends. Here immunoSEQ multiplex PCR was the method, and the copy in TCRdb shows in-frame clones only, minus some. This sample has some 120,000 clones, with about 95% found just once. Sequenced input: blood. V usage is TRBV15 and J usage is TRBJ1-4; D remains ambiguous. The TCR comes from a man aged 25-45 years in good health. CDR3 DNA: TGTGCCACCAGCAGACCCTGGATATACAGTGCAACTAATGAAAAACTGTTTTTT. It specifies CATSRPWIYSATNEKLFF.